Listed below are T cell receptor beta chains from one sample, sequenced in a study of cytomegalovirus exposure and HLA in healthy donors. Profiled with immunoSEQ multiplex PCR; TCRdb holds only in-frame clones, not every one. The sample includes 150,000 to 200,000 clones, 75% to 90% of them seen just once. Input material: PBMCs. The origin of the receptors is a woman in her 50s in good health and CMV-seropositive. CDR3s include the opening cysteine and the closing phenylalanine or tryptophan. D genes are given only for firm matches. Not all rows give a size; the values are once, few, many and, for expanded clones, a class.

clone_size	v_call	cdr3_length	j_call	d_call	cdr3_aa
few	TRBV27	16	TRBJ1-4	-	CASRRRSGLIGEKLFF
-	TRBV7-9	12	TRBJ2-5	-	CASSFESETQYF
-	TRBV5-1	15	TRBJ2-5	-	CASSLVGMGGETQYF
few	TRBV5-1	17	TRBJ2-5	TRBD2	CASSQTGTSGGVETQYF
once	TRBV7-6	14	TRBJ2-1	-	CASSPGTINNEQFF
few	TRBV27	16	TRBJ1-6	TRBD1	CASSLRGQGYNSPLHF
-	TRBV5-6	18	TRBJ1-1	TRBD1	CASSSMTGGPQMNTEAFF
-	TRBV2	14	TRBJ2-5	-	CASSEGIPAEEQYF
-	TRBV4-2	16	TRBJ2-2	-	CASSQEGGRVIGELFF
-	TRBV7-9	16	TRBJ2-6	-	CASSPTGNSGANVLTF
-	TRBV27	15	TRBJ2-1	-	CASSLIRAPYNEQFF
-	TRBV6-6	15	TRBJ1-5	-	CASSSEDYSNQPQHF
-	TRBV9	16	TRBJ2-1	TRBD2	CASSVAGGLPHNEQFF
-	TRBV11-3	14	TRBJ2-1	TRBD1	CASSTGGSYNEQFF
once	TRBV7-9	17	TRBJ2-7	-	CSSSRLPYGVISYEQYF
-	TRBV7-2	15	TRBJ2-3	TRBD1	CASSFIGTGTDTQYF
-	TRBV7-2	15	TRBJ2-5	TRBD2	CASSLSGARVETQYF
many	TRBV6-1	15	TRBJ2-6	-	CASSGQPSGANVLTF
-	TRBV6-1	11	-	-	CASRFQNEQYF
-	TRBV30	11	TRBJ1-6	-	CAGGAESPLHF
-	TRBV27	16	TRBJ2-1	TRBD2	CASSFRRAGGLNEQFF
-	TRBV6-5	15	TRBJ2-3	TRBD1	CASRGGRGRVDTQYF
-	TRBV5-6	14	TRBJ2-3	-	CASSFETTGDTQYF
-	TRBV11-2	16	TRBJ2-2	-	CASSRWARANTGELFF
-	TRBV11-1	18	TRBJ2-5	TRBD2	CASSSPGLAGPYQETQYF
-	TRBV6-1	14	TRBJ1-1	-	CASRRDTENTEAFF
-	TRBV7-8	12	TRBJ1-1	TRBD1	CASSQGQGRAFF
-	TRBV11-2	14	TRBJ2-1	-	CASSPRQVLDEQFF